The 3 T cell receptor beta chains in this list originate from one sample, sequenced in a study of human T cells and chemical hapten exposure. MiXCR, applied by TCRdb to the RACE reads, yields one record per CDR3 protein. The sample lists about 380,000 distinct CDR3 sequences; roughly 4.6% were seen once. Time point reported: pre-sensitization, week 0. Noted treatment: therapeutic diphenylcyclopropenone sensitization with weekly scalp DPC. Sequenced here: whole blood, sampled in connection with sensitization to the hapten diphenylcyclopropenone (DPC). The receptors here all came from a woman aged 45-65 years with alopecia areata. Some clones in this sample may be carry-over from other donors' samples.

This clonotype was picked up a small number of times. This chain joins TRBV5-6 and TRBJ1-5, with unresolved D. Trimming took off 4 bases at V and 6 bases at J, with 14 bases between the two ends. This CDR3 is built from 14 residues. Germline V CDR1 and CDR2: SGHDT, YYEEEE. The CDR3 coding sequence is TGTGCCAGCAGCGCCCAAGGCTTGAGTCAGCCCCAGCATTTT. Protein: CASSAQGLSQPQHF.

This clonotype showed up many times. This chain connects TRBV29-1 to TRBJ2-7; 7 nucleotides line up with TRBD1. From germline, CDR1 is SQVTM and CDR2 ANQGSEA. The CDR3 totals 15 residues. The V gene end was trimmed by 5 bases and the J gene end by 3 bases; junction bases not matched to a gene: 13. CDR3 coding DNA: TGCAGCGTTTCACTCCCGGGACAGAGTTTCTACGAGCAGTACTTC. Its translation is CSVSLPGQSFYEQYF.

V gene TRBV20-1 combines with J gene TRBJ2-3; unclear D gene. Looked up from germline, CDR1 is DFQATT and CDR2 is SNEGSKA (reference sequence). V dropped 1 base and J dropped 4 bases, with 18 bases sitting between them. The CDR3 contains 16 residues. The CDR3 DNA reads TGCAGTGCTAGAGGTCCCCAGAGAGTAGAGCCAGATACGCAGTATTTT. It specifies CSARGPQRVEPDTQYF.